This passage covers 8 T cell receptor beta chains from one sample sequenced in a study of T cells in Graves' hyperthyroidism and ophthalmopathy. Researchers took RNA transcripts and amplified the TCR beta CDR3 regions from them. The TCR CDR3 first-round RT-PCR relied on the HTBI primer set. Via MiXCR, TCRdb re-called the multiplex PCR reads, giving one row per CDR3 protein. Of about 400,000 distinct CDR3 sequences detected, more than 12% appear once; the ten largest clones hold about 30%. The specimen was blood. Receptors were obtained from a woman younger than 45 with Graves' hyperthyroidism.

This chain links TRBV12-3 or TRBV12-4 with TRBJ1-5; D is unresolved. The CDR3 extends over 15 amino acids. Deletions cut 3 bases from V and 1 base from J, with 10 bases between. The DNA of the CDR3 is TGTGCCAGCAGTTTCGACCCTGGGAGCAATCAGCCCCAGCATTTT. Amino acid sequence: CASSFDPGSNQPQHF.

In its sample, this clonotype was seen a few times. This chain joins TRBV3-1 and TRBJ2-2, with 8 bases fitting TRBD2. The J segment lost 4 bases and the V segment lost 7 bases, leaving 8 bases of the junction unmatched. The CDR3 is 15 amino acids. Germline CDR1 is LGHDT and CDR2 is YNNKEL (reference sequence). The CDR3 here is CASKTPRGGTGELFF. The CDR3 nucleotides read TGTGCCAGCAAGACCCCACGGGGGGGCACCGGGGAGCTGTTTTTT.

This clonotype was seen a few times. The rearrangement joins TRBV3-1 to TRBJ2-1; unclear D gene. V lost 0 bases to trimming and J lost 10 bases, with 7 bases between them. Germline CDR1 LGHDT, CDR2 YNNKEL (reference sequence). There are 12 residues in the CDR3. The CDR3 DNA follows: TGTGCCAGCAGCCAAGATGATCGGGAGCAGTTCTTC. Translated: CASSQDDREQFF.

V is TRBV6-1 and J is TRBJ1-2, with D perhaps TRBD1 (5 bases). The V end was cut by 2 bases, the J end by 1 base, with 8 bases between. Germline V gene sequence: CDR1 MNHNS, CDR2 SASEGT. The CDR3 runs to 14 residues. The CDR3 sequence: CASSEQGVNYGYTF. CDR3 coding DNA: TGTGCCAGCAGTGAACAGGGTGTTAACTATGGCTACACCTTC.

This clonotype was observed a few times. Here the CDR3 reads CASTPGTGNTGELFF. The DNA for the CDR3 is TGTGCCAGTACCCCCGGGACGGGGAACACCGGGGAGCTGTTTTTT. J is TRBJ2-2 and V is TRBV19; either TRBD1 or TRBD2 may supply D (5 bases each). V lost 7 bases and J 1 base, leaving 13 bases between the germline ends. Germline CDR1 and CDR2: LNHDA and SQIVND (reference sequence). The CDR3 extends over 15 amino acids.

This clonotype was seen repeatedly, ten times or more. This chain joins TRBV27 and TRBJ1-5; D remains ambiguous. Germline CDR1 and CDR2: MNHEY and SMNVEV (reference sequence). V was shortened by 2 bases and J by 4 bases, with 9 bases between the two germline ends. CDR3 length: 14 amino acids. CDR3 amino acids: CASSLHARNQPQHF. CDR3 sequence (DNA): TGTGCCAGCAGTTTACACGCCAGAAATCAGCCCCAGCATTTT.

The rearrangement links TRBV6-1 to TRBJ2-1, with 9 bases identical to TRBD2. The CDR3 totals 14 residues. With V trimmed by 11 bases and J by 4 bases, 9 bases remained unmatched. Germline CDR1 and CDR2: MNHNS and SASEGT. The CDR3 reads CAGGSSGNYNEQFF. CDR3 nucleotide sequence: TGTGCCGGGGGGTCTAGCGGGAATTACAATGAGCAGTTCTTC.

The sample holds many counts of this clonotype. V usage is TRBV5-1 and J usage is TRBJ2-3; perhaps TRBD2 as D (6 bases). Trimming took off 1 base at V and 4 bases at J, with 13 bases between the two ends. The CDR3 length is 15 residues. In germline, CDR1 is SGHRS, CDR2 YFSETQ. CDR3 nucleotide sequence: TGCGCCAGCAGCTTGCAGGCGGGGTGGTCAGATACGCAGTATTTT. Translating it yields CASSLQAGWSDTQYF. Supplemented by reference TRBV5-1 and TRBJ2-3, the full variable domain reads KAGVTQTPRYLIKTRGQQVTLSCSPISGHRSVSWYQQTPGQGLQFLFEYFSETQRNKGNFPGRFSGRQFSNSRSEMNVSTLELGDSALYLCASSLQAGWSDTQYFGPGTRLTVL.